This T cell receptor beta chain came from a study of Graves' ophthalmopathy and Graves' hyperthyroidism. Study results and caveats: Predictions made by the model for ophthalmopathy progression reached roughly 70% sensitivity and 72% to 85% specificity. Blood was where most expanded thyroid clonotypes above 0.001 frequency also turned up.

This clonotype was found many times. The antigen is undetermined. Investigators amplified TCR beta CDR3 regions from RNA transcripts. First-round RT-PCR relied on HTBI primers, and a second-round multiplex PCR came next. Using its own MiXCR run on the multiplex PCR reads, TCRdb lists one record per CDR3 protein. The sample has hundreds of thousands of distinct CDR3 sequences, about 40% seen once. Ophthalmopathy in the donors was of moderate-to-severe activity, with CAS ≥3, NOSPECS ≥4 and duration under 3 months. PBMCs were isolated from a roughly 10 ml sample of fresh peripheral blood. Germline loops: CDR1 LNHNV, CDR2 YYDKDF (reference sequence). The CDR3 contains 13 residues. V was clipped by 1 base and J by 4 bases, with 8 bases between them.

The chain has TRBV15 and TRBJ2-7, with D possibly matching TRBD1 (5 bases). The sequenced sample consisted of peripheral blood. This clonotype originated in an adult man with Graves' ophthalmopathy. CDR3 sequence: CATSRGSGYEQYF. CDR3 bases: TGTGCCACCAGCAGAGGATCAGGGTACGAGCAGTACTTC. Filled out from reference TRBV15 and TRBJ2-7, the complete variable domain reads DAMVIQNPRYQVTQFGKPVTLSCSQTLNHNVMYWYQQKSSQAPKLLFHYYDKDFNNEADTPDNFQSRRPNTSFCFLDIRSPGLGDTAMYLCATSRGSGYEQYFGPGTRLTVT.